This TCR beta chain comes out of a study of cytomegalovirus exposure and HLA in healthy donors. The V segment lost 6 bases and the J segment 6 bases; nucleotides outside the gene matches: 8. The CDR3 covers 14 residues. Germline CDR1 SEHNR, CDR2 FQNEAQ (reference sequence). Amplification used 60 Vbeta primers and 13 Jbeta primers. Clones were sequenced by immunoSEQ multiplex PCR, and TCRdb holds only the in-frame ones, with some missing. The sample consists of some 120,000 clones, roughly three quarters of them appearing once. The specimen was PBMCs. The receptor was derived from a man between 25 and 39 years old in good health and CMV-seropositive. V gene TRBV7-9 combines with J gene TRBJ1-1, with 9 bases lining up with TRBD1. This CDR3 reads CASSSTGGYAEAFF. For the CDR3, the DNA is TGTGCCAGCAGTTCGACAGGGGGATACGCTGAAGCTTTCTTT.